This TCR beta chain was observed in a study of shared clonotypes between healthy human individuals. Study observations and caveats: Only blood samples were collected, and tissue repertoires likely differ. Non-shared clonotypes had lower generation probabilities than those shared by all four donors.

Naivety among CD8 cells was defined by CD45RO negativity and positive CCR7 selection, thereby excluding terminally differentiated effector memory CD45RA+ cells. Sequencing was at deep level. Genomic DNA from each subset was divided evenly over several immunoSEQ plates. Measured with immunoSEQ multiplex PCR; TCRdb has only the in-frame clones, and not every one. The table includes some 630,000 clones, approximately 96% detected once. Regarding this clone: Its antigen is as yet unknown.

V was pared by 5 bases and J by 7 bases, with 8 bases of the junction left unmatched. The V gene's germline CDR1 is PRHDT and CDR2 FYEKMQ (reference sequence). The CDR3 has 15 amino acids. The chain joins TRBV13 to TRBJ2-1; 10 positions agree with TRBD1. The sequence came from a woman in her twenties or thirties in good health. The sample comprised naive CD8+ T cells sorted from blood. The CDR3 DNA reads TGTGCCAGCAGCCCGTCCCGGGACAGGGGAAATGAGCAGTTCTTC. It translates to CASSPSRDRGNEQFF. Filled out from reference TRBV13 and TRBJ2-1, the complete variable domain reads AAGVIQSPRHLIKEKRETATLKCYPIPRHDTVYWYQQGPGQDPQFLISFYEKMQSDKGSIPDRFSAQQFSDYHSELNMSSLELGDSALYFCASSPSRDRGNEQFFGPGTRLTVL.